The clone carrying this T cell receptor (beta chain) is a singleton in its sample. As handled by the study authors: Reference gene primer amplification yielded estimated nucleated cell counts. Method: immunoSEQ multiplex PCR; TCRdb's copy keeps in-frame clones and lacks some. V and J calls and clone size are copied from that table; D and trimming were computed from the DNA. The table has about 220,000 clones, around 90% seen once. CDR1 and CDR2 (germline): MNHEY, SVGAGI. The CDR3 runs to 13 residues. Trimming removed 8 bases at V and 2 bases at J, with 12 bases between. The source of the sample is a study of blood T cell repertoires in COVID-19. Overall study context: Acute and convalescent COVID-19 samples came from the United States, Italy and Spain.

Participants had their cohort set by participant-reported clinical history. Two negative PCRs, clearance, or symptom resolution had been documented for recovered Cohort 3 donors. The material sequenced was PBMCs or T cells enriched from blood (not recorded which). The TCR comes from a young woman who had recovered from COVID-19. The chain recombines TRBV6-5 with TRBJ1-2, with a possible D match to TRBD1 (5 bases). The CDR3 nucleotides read TGTGCCAGCCGTCTTCAGGGCAACTATGGCTACACCTTC. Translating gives CASRLQGNYGYTF.